This TCR beta chain was captured by sequencing in a study of OX40 agonist ivuxolimab in advanced cancers. V lost 0 bases, J lost 3 bases, and 11 bases lay in between. Germline CDR1 and CDR2: LGHNA and YNFKEQ. CDR3 length: 16 residues. The table came from immunoSEQ multiplex PCR; TCRdb's copy has only in-frame clones and leaves some out. This sample carries tens of thousands of clones, 81% of them seen once, and the ten largest clones take approximately 5.8%. The sequence was obtained from an adult with an advanced solid tumor such as melanoma, head and neck, liver or kidney cancer. The material sequenced was CD4+ or CD8+ T cells sorted from blood, taken in a trial of the OX40 agonist ivuxolimab. The gene calls are TRBV4-2 and TRBJ2-2, with a possible D match to TRBD2 (5 bases). The CDR3 loop reads CASSQDMASYTGELFF. The CDR3 DNA follows: TGTGCCAGCAGCCAAGATATGGCTAGCTACACCGGGGAGCTGTTTTTT.